Below are 25 T cell receptor beta chains sequenced from a single sample in a study of T cell responses to AZD1222 COVID-19 vaccine. The protocol was immunoSEQ multiplex PCR, while the TCRdb copy is restricted to in-frame clones and leaves out a portion. The table records some 150,000 clones, approximately 86% of them present only once. The material sequenced was peripheral blood, taken 28 days after the second AZD1222 dose. These receptors were collected from an adult who received the AZD1222 COVID-19 vaccine.

V usage is TRBV5-1 and J usage is TRBJ1-2; 7 nucleotides align to TRBD1. The CDR3 has 14 amino acids. J gave up 6 bases and V 5 bases, and 10 bases lay outside the gene matches. The germline gives CDR1 SGHRS, CDR2 YFSETQ. This CDR3 reads CASSTGTDYDGYTF. As DNA, the CDR3 is TGCGCCAGCAGTACCGGGACAGATTACGATGGCTACACCTTC.

The V call is TRBV5-1, the J call TRBJ1-4; tentatively, D is TRBD1 (5 bases). CDR3 length: 17 residues. Germline assignment: CDR1 SGHRS and CDR2 YFSETQ. V was clipped by 4 bases and J by 7 bases, with 23 bases between them. The CDR3 spells CASSPWGAGEEGEKLFF. The CDR3 DNA follows: TGCGCCAGCAGCCCCTGGGGTGCGGGGGAAGAGGGTGAAAAACTGTTTTTT.

The chain couples TRBV27 to TRBJ1-6; no firm D call. V dropped 7 bases and J dropped 7 bases, with 14 bases sitting between them. The CDR3 spans 14 residues. Looked up from germline, CDR1 is MNHEY and CDR2 is SMNVEV (reference sequence). The CDR3 reads CASTKIQGNSPLHF. CDR3 nucleotides: TGTGCCAGCACTAAGATTCAAGGGAATTCACCCCTCCACTTT.

V gene TRBV30 combines with J gene TRBJ1-6; D ambiguous. Germline V gives CDR1 GTSNPN, CDR2 SVGIG (reference sequence). Trimming shortened V by 3 bases and J by 5 bases, and 5 bases separated the two germline ends. CDR3 length: 12 residues. The CDR3 here is CAWSPHNSPLHF. DNA for the CDR3: TGTGCCTGGAGCCCCCATAATTCACCCCTCCACTTT.

The J gene is TRBJ2-3, the V gene TRBV5-8; a weak D match, TRBD2 (6 bases). Trimming stripped 2 bases from V and 0 bases from J, with 10 bases between. From germline, CDR1 is SGHTS and CDR2 YDEGEE. The CDR3 length is 15 residues. CDR3 residues: CASSFGTLSTDTQYF. The CDR3 DNA reads as TGTGCCAGCAGCTTCGGGACTCTTAGCACAGATACGCAGTATTTT.

This clone has only one observation. The V gene is TRBV29-1, the J gene TRBJ1-2, with 7 bases identical to TRBD1. Germline V CDR1 and CDR2: SQVTM, ANQGSEA. CDR3 length: 13 residues. Losses at the gene ends were 7 bases for V and 2 bases for J; bases not matched to a gene: 7. This chain's CDR3 is CSGEGAANYGYTF. CDR3 nucleotides: TGCAGCGGGGAGGGGGCGGCGAACTATGGCTACACCTTC.

This clone appeared once. V is TRBV25-1 and J is TRBJ2-6; 8 bases are shared with TRBD2. The germline gives CDR1 MGHDK, CDR2 SYGVNS. The J segment lost 2 bases and the V segment lost 10 bases, leaving 13 bases of the junction unmatched. This CDR3 comprises 17 residues. The CDR3 loop reads CATEAWREEAGANVLTF. DNA for the CDR3: TGTGCCACTGAAGCCTGGCGGGAGGAGGCTGGGGCCAACGTCCTGACTTTC.

The CDR3 DNA follows: TGTGCCAGCAGCAATAGCGGAAATACGCAGTATTTT. Translating it yields CASSNSGNTQYF. The gene calls are TRBV28 and TRBJ2-3, with a weak D call TRBD2 (6 bases). CDR1 and CDR2 from the germline V gene are MDHEN and SYDVKM. The CDR3 is made up of 12 amino acids. The V and J ends lost 6 bases and 7 bases respectively, with 11 bases between them.

This chain uses TRBV3-1 (or the pseudogene TRBV3-2) with TRBJ1-4; tentative D call: TRBD1 (6 bases). Trimming stripped 7 bases from V and 8 bases from J, with 11 bases between. Germline CDR1 LGHDT, CDR2 YNNKEL (reference sequence). The CDR3 sequence is 12 residues long. The CDR3 coding sequence is TGTGCCAGCAACCAGGGGTACGAAAAACTGTTTTTT. Translated: CASNQGYEKLFF.

The chain employs TRBV24-1 and TRBJ1-1; 8 bases are shared with TRBD1. Trimming cost V 4 bases and J 4 bases; bases outside gene matches: 7. CDR1 is KGHDR and CDR2 is SFDVKD in the germline V gene. The CDR3 runs 15 residues. The CDR3 region has the DNA TGTGCCACCAGTGACAACGGACAGGGACTCACTGAAGCTTTCTTT. The encoded protein is CATSDNGQGLTEAFF.

The chain uses TRBV5-4 and TRBJ2-3, with 9 nucleotides matching TRBD2. Germline values: CDR1 SGHNT, CDR2 YYREEE (reference sequence). This CDR3 region has 15 residues. V was clipped by 6 bases and J by 4 bases; unmatched bases: 9. As DNA, the CDR3 is TGTGCCAGCACCTCAGGGGCGGGGGGGCCAGATACGCAGTATTTT. This codes for CASTSGAGGPDTQYF.

The chain employs TRBV19 and TRBJ2-7; a possible D gene is TRBD1 (6 bases). CDR3 length: 14 residues. Germline V gene sequence: CDR1 LNHDA, CDR2 SQIVND (reference sequence). Deletions cut 3 bases from V and 4 bases from J, with 13 bases between. In nucleotides, the CDR3 is TGTGCCAGTAGTATGACAGGCGGTGGGTACGAGCAGTACTTC. Residues: CASSMTGGGYEQYF.

The chain is built from TRBV5-1 and TRBJ2-7, with 9 bases lining up with TRBD2. Germline CDR1 SGHRS, CDR2 YFSETQ. The V segment lost 2 bases and the J segment 6 bases; nucleotides outside the gene matches: 12. This CDR3 is 16 amino acids long. The CDR3 bases are TGCGCCAGCAGCTTTTCACTAGCGGGTGGAGGTTCCGAGCAGTACTTC. This codes for CASSFSLAGGGSEQYF.

This clone was seen more than once but under ten times. The rearrangement uses TRBV7-6 and TRBJ2-7; D is undetermined. The V gene's germline CDR1 is SGHVS and CDR2 FNYEAQ. The length of the CDR3 is 13 residues. Trimming shortened V by 4 bases and J by 0 bases, and 7 bases separated the two germline ends. CDR3 sequence reads: CASSSKYSYEQYF. CDR3 DNA: TGTGCCAGCAGCTCGAAGTACTCCTACGAGCAGTACTTC.

This clone was seen a handful of times. The genes are TRBV5-6 and TRBJ2-3; 7 bases are shared with TRBD2. The length of the CDR3 is 15 residues. J gave up 1 base and V 2 bases, and 4 bases lay outside the gene matches. From germline, CDR1 is SGHDT and CDR2 YYEEEE. The CDR3 DNA sequence: TGTGCCAGCAGCTTCGACGCGGGAGGCACAGATACGCAGTATTTT. This gives the protein CASSFDAGGTDTQYF.

Comments on this clone: The identical CDR3 is also encoded by other nucleotide sequences in the sample. The chain links TRBV30 to TRBJ1-6; 7 positions match TRBD1. CDR1 GTSNPN and CDR2 SVGIG come from the germline V gene (reference sequence). Unmatched junction bases numbered 1, after V lost 4 bases and J lost 1 base. This CDR3 has 14 amino acids. In DNA form, the CDR3 reads TGTGCCTGGACAGGGGGGTCCTATAATTCACCCCTCCACTTT. It translates to CAWTGGSYNSPLHF.

In its sample, this clone was seen once. The chain uses TRBV11-3 and TRBJ2-1; 10 bases are shared with TRBD1. Germline V lookup: CDR1 SGHNT, CDR2 YENEEA. The V segment lost 3 bases and the J segment 4 bases; nucleotides outside the gene matches: 9. The CDR3 covers 17 residues. Here the CDR3 DNA reads TGTGCCAGCAGCTTGGGGGCCGGACAGGGGGGTTACAATGAGCAGTTCTTC. Protein: CASSLGAGQGGYNEQFF.

The J gene is TRBJ1-5, the V gene TRBV7-8; 9 bases agree with TRBD1. Germline CDR1 and CDR2: SGHVS and FQNEAQ. This CDR3 is built from 18 residues. The V and J ends lost 6 bases and 0 bases, in that order; junction bases with no gene match: 12. The CDR3 bases are TGTGCCAGCAGTGTCTTGGGACAGGGCCTCGATAGCAATCAGCCCCAGCATTTT. It specifies CASSVLGQGLDSNQPQHF.

The V gene is TRBV10-1, the J gene TRBJ1-4; the match to TRBD1 covers 8 bases. V was clipped by 6 bases and J by 7 bases; unmatched bases: 13. Germline-derived CDR1 and CDR2 are WNHNN and SYGVQD (reference sequence). This CDR3 has 16 amino acids. CDR3 protein: CASRGPPGQVVEKLFF. CDR3 nucleotides: TGCGCCAGCAGGGGTCCTCCGGGACAGGTGGTTGAAAAACTGTTTTTT.

This chain connects TRBV24-1 to TRBJ2-3; the D is unclear. This CDR3 contains 16 residues. Germline-derived CDR1 and CDR2 are KGHDR and SFDVKD. V shed 5 bases and J shed 3 bases, with 17 bases lying between them. CDR3 amino acids: CATSGFDGKGTDTQYF. CDR3 nucleotide sequence: TGTGCCACCAGTGGATTCGACGGTAAGGGTACAGATACGCAGTATTTT.

The J gene is TRBJ1-2, the V gene TRBV28; D perhaps matches TRBD1 (6 bases). Trimming left V 6 bases short and J 0 bases short, with 14 bases between. The CDR3 loop spans 15 amino acids. The germline CDR1 and CDR2 sequences are MDHEN and SYDVKM. In DNA form, the CDR3 reads TGTGCCAGCAGACGTCCCAGGACAGCTAACTATGGCTACACCTTC. This translates into CASRRPRTANYGYTF.

V usage is TRBV6-6 and J usage is TRBJ1-2; D gene unclear. The V gene lost 6 bases and the J gene lost 0 bases, with 14 bases spanning the gap. Germline V lookup: CDR1 MNHNY, CDR2 SVGAGI (reference sequence). The CDR3 totals 15 residues. DNA for the CDR3: TGTGCCAGCAGCCCCCGGGTCTCCCCTAACTATGGCTACACCTTC. This translates into CASSPRVSPNYGYTF.

The chain has TRBV18 and TRBJ1-1; a weak D match, TRBD1 (5 bases). Germline V lookup: CDR1 KGHSH, CDR2 LQKENI. CDR3 length: 16 amino acids. V was clipped by 0 bases and J by 1 base, with 12 bases between them. The CDR3 here is CASSPPGVGENTEAFF. CDR3 sequence (DNA): TGTGCCAGCTCACCACCCGGGGTGGGGGAGAACACTGAAGCTTTCTTT.

This chain joins TRBV28 and TRBJ1-2; 7 nucleotides match TRBD1. Unmatched junction bases numbered 1, after V lost 0 bases and J lost 3 bases. This CDR3 comprises 14 residues. Germline lookup yields CDR1 MDHEN and CDR2 SYDVKM. The CDR3 bases are TGTGCCAGCAGTTTATGGACAGGGCACTATGGCTACACCTTC. Its protein product is CASSLWTGHYGYTF.

The CDR3 sequence: CASSEGGLLTDTQYF. Written as DNA, the CDR3 is TGTGCCAGCAGTGAAGGGGGGCTCCTCACAGATACGCAGTATTTT. The chain is built from TRBV2 and TRBJ2-3; maybe TRBD1 (6 bases). Germline V lookup: CDR1 SNHLY, CDR2 FYNNEI. V lost 1 base to trimming and J lost 2 bases, with 10 bases between them. There are 15 residues in the CDR3.